These T cell receptor beta chains were read from a single sample in a study of blood T cell repertoires in COVID-19. Clones were sequenced by immunoSEQ multiplex PCR, and TCRdb holds only the in-frame ones, with some missing. The table lists around 240,000 clones, about 88% of them singletons. Sample: peripheral blood. All receptors come from a man aged 40-55 years with acute or convalescent COVID-19. Each CDR3 is given with its conserved first and last residue.

J gene,V gene,CDR3 protein
TRBJ1-2,TRBV5-6,CASSPPRERGFTYGYTF
TRBJ2-5,TRBV5-1,CASSYFGQVEQTQYF
TRBJ1-3,TRBV5-6,CASSFGPTGSSGNTIYF
TRBJ2-1,TRBV6-2/TRBV6-3,CASSIRQGRGNEQFF
TRBJ1-2,TRBV2,CASSGIGQGINGYTF
TRBJ1-4,TRBV20-1,CSARAEKLFF
TRBJ1-2,TRBV27,CASSSGLYPQLGYTF
TRBJ2-7,TRBV11-2,CASSLKTASYEQYF
TRBJ2-3,TRBV5-5,CASSITGAGGDTQYF
TRBJ2-1,TRBV6-5,CASSYSPSGAYNEQFF
TRBJ2-4,TRBV5-5,CASSLSGAQVNIQYF
TRBJ2-3,TRBV9,CASSSRDSRDTQYF
TRBJ1-3,TRBV9,CASSERPTGAGNTIYF
TRBJ2-6,TRBV7-3,CASSPGTGAGANVLTF
TRBJ1-1,TRBV11-1,CASSLQSNTEAFF
TRBJ2-7,TRBV7-8,CASSLELALEQYF
TRBJ1-4,TRBV7-9,CASSRFQGYNEKLFF
TRBJ2-7,TRBV4-3,CASSHRAQGSYEQYF
TRBJ1-1,TRBV10-3,CAISSGMNTEAFF
TRBJ1-1,TRBV18,CASSPPYGVTEAFF
TRBJ1-5,TRBV2,CASDRGRPPGNQPQHF
TRBJ2-1,TRBV9,CASSRDRAWNEQFF
TRBJ1-5,TRBV6-6,CASSRGATGGAGGNQPQHF
TRBJ2-2,TRBV2,CASSRQGALDWTNTGELFF
TRBJ1-2,TRBV28,CASSLTGNYGYTF
TRBJ1-1,TRBV11-3,CASSLGGQGRTEAFF
TRBJ2-2,TRBV5-1,CASSLRVEGTGELFF
TRBJ2-7,TRBV7-2,CASSYGTGGYEQYF
TRBJ2-2,TRBV2,CASSGPSGLTGELFF
TRBJ1-1,TRBV5-1,CASSLMGAGMANTEAFF
TRBJ1-5,TRBV6-5,CASRVDRGWNQPQHF
TRBJ2-1,TRBV11-1,CASSLDRYNEQFF
TRBJ1-2,TRBV28,CASTTGSYGYTF
TRBJ1-6,TRBV14,CASSQEGGSPLHF
TRBJ1-5,TRBV19,CASSSSQGVWINQPQHF
TRBJ2-2,TRBV10-3,CAIRSTTGELFF
TRBJ2-7,TRBV18,CASSLGWDRAYEQYF
TRBJ1-1,TRBV2,CASSEFRVGTEAFF
TRBJ1-2,TRBV5-4,CASSAGKGYTF
TRBJ1-1,TRBV6-1,CASSDGAVNTEAFF
TRBJ1-2,TRBV28,CASSRPEGQDNGYTF
TRBJ1-1,TRBV19,CASSYRDSNEAFF
TRBJ1-3,TRBV7-2,CASSSQGSSGNTIYF
TRBJ2-1,TRBV27,CASSTPSRGQDEQFF
TRBJ2-4,TRBV5-6,CASSLGPESIQYF
TRBJ2-5,TRBV2,CASSDGQGSQETQYF
TRBJ1-1,TRBV7-2,CASSLAWRQLNTEAFF
TRBJ2-1,TRBV9,CASSRGEGLAGNNEQFF
TRBJ2-6,TRBV7-9,CASSFPGYGANVLTF